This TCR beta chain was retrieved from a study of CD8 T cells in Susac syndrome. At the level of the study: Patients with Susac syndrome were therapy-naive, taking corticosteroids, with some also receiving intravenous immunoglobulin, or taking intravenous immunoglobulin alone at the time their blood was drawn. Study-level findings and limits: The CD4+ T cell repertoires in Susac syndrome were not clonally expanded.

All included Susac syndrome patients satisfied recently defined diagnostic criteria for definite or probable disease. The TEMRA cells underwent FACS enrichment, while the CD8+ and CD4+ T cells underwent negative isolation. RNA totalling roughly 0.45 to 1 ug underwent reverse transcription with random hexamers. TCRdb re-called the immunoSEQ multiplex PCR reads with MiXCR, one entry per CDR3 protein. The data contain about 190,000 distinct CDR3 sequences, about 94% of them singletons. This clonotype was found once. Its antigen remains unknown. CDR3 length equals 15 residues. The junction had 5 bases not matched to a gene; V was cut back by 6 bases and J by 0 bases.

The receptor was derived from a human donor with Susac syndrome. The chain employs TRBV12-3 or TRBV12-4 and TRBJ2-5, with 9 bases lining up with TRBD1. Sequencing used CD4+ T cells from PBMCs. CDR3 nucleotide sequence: TGTGCCAGCAGGCCGGGACAGGGCTACCAAGAGACCCAGTACTTC. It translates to CASRPGQGYQETQYF.